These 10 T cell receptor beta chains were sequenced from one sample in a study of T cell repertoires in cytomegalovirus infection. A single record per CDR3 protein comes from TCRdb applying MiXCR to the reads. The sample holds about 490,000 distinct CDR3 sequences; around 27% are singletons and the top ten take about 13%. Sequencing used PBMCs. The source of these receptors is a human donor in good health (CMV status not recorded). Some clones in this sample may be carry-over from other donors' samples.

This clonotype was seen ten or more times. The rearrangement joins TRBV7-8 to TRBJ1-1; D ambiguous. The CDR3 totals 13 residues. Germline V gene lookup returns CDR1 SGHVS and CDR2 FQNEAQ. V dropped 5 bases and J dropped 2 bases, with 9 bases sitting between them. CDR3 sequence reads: CASSRLTNTEAFF. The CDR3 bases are TGTGCCAGCAGCAGACTGACAAACACTGAAGCTTTCTTT.

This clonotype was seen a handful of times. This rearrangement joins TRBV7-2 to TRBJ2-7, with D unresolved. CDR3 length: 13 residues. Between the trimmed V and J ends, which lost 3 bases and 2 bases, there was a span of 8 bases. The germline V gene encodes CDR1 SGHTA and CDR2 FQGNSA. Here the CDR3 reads CASSFVPTYEQYF. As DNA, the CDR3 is TGTGCCAGCAGCTTCGTTCCCACCTACGAGCAGTACTTC.

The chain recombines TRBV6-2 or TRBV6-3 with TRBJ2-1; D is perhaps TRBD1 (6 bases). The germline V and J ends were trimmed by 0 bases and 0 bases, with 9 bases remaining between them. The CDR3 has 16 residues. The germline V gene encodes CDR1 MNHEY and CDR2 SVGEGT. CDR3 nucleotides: TGTGCCAGCAGTTACTCGTCCAGGGGCTCCTACAATGAGCAGTTCTTC. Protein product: CASSYSSRGSYNEQFF.

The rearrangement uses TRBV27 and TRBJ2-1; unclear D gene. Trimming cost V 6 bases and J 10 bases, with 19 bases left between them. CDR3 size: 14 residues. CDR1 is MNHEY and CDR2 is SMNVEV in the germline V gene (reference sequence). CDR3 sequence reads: CASRVGYSLSEQFF. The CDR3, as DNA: TGTGCCAGCAGAGTGGGATACTCCTTATCAGAGCAGTTCTTC.

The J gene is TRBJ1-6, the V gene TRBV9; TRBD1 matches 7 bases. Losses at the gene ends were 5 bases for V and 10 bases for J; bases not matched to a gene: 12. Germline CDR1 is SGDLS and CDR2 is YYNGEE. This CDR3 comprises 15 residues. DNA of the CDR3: TGTGCCAGCAGTGCTTTCGACAGGGAGACGTCACCCCTCCACTTT. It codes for CASSAFDRETSPLHF.

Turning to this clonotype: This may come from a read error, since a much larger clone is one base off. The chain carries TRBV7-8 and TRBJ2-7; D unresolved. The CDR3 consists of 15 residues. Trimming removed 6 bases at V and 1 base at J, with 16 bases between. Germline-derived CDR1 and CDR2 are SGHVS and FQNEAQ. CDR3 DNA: TGTGCCAGCAGGCCCGATTTTTGGTGGTCCTACGAGCAGTACTTC. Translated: CASRPDFWWSYEQYF. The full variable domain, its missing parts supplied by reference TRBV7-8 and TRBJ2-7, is GAGVSQSPRYKVAKRGQDVALRCDPISGHVSLFWYQQALGQGPEFLTYFQNEAQLDKSGLPSDRFFAERPEGSVSTLKIQRTQQEDSAVYLCASRPDFWWSYEQYFGPGTRLTVT.

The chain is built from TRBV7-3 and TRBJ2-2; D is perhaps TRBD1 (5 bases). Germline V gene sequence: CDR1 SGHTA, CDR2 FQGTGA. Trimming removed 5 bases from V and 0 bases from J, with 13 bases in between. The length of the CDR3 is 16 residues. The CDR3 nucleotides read TGTGCCAGCAGCGCCCGACAGAGTGCGAACACCGGGGAGCTGTTTTTT. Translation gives CASSARQSANTGELFF.

The CDR3 sequence: CASSRRVAGEGYTQYF. CDR3 DNA: TGTGCCAGCAGCCGACGGGTAGCGGGAGAAGGCTATACGCAGTATTTT. The J gene is TRBJ2-3, the V gene TRBV6-2 or TRBV6-3; TRBD2 matches 9 bases. Germline V CDR1 and CDR2: MNHEY, SVGEGT. The CDR3 sequence is 16 residues long. Trimming removed 6 bases from V and 7 bases from J; junction bases left unmatched: 14.

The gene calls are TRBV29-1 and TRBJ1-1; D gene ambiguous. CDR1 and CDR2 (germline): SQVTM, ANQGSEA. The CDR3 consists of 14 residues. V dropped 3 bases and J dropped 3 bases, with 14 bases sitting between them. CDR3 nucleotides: TGCAGCGTTGAGCTAAGGCGGCGGGACACTGAAGCTTTCTTT. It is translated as CSVELRRRDTEAFF.

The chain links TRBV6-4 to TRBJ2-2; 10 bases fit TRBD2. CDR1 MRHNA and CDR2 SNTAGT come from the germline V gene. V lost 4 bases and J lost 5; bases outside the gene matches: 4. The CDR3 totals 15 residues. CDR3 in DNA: TGTGCCAGCAGTGTCCTAGCGGGAGCGACCGGGGAGCTGTTTTTT. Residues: CASSVLAGATGELFF.